The subject of this entry is one T cell receptor beta chain. Germline V gene data show CDR1 as SGHAT and CDR2 as FQNNGV. The CDR3 covers 14 residues. The V end was cut by 7 bases, the J end by 6 bases, with 15 bases between. This sample's treatment: some 20 received Ad26.COV2.S at low or high dose, single or two shots; about 5 received placebo; per-sample allocation not given. Material that was analyzed had been drawn on day 63 after the first vaccine or placebo injection. The entry originates in a study of Ad26.COV2.S vaccination and SARS-CoV-2 variants. Sequenced by immunoSEQ multiplex PCR; TCRdb stores in-frame clones only, minus some. The table records more than 400,000 clones, about 90% of them present only once.

The clonotype originates from a person aged 18 to 65 who received the Ad26.COV2.S COVID-19 vaccine or a placebo. The V gene is TRBV11-2, the J gene TRBJ1-4; D perhaps matches TRBD1 (6 bases). The sequencing here drew on peripheral blood, taken in a trial of Ad26.COV2.S vaccine versus placebo. DNA of the CDR3: TGTGCCAGCAAACCGAGGGGGGGGGATGAAAAACTGTTTTTT. Amino acids: CASKPRGGDEKLFF. The full variable domain, its missing parts supplied by reference TRBV11-2 and TRBJ1-4, is EAGVAQSPRYKIIEKRQSVAFWCNPISGHATLYWYQQILGQGPKLLIQFQNNGVVDDSQLPKDRFSAERLKGVDSTLKIQPAKLEDSAVYLCASKPRGGDEKLFFGSGTQLSVL.